The 4 T cell receptor beta chains presented below share a single source sample, sequenced in a study of cytomegalovirus exposure and HLA in healthy donors (dated by TCRdb to the late 2010s). Libraries came from the immunoSEQ multiplex PCR assay. For the multiplex PCR, a mixture combining 60 forward primers for TCR Vbeta segments and 13 reverse primers for TCR Jbeta segments was used. Imported from immuneACCESS, the table was reduced by TCRdb to in-frame sequences with V and J called. These copies leave out some clones; in studies compared against another copy, an unresolved V gene accounts for under half, and the cause of the remainder is not known. Counted in this sample were some 100,000 clones; roughly 80% of them appeared once. The ten largest clones take up about 4.5% of the sample. The sequencing sample was made of PBMCs. These receptors came from a woman aged 40 to 55 in good health and CMV-seropositive.

The chain links TRBV18 to TRBJ1-1; a possible D gene is TRBD1 (6 bases). The ends were cut back, 2 bases at V and 2 bases at J, with 15 bases in the middle. CDR1 and CDR2 (germline): KGHSH, LQKENI. The CDR3 sequence is 16 residues long. DNA of the CDR3: TGTGCCAGCTCACCAGTCTCGACAGGCCTTAACACTGAAGCTTTCTTT. It encodes CASSPVSTGLNTEAFF.

The chain couples TRBV9 to TRBJ1-2; D perhaps matches TRBD1 (5 bases). The V gene lost 8 bases and the J gene lost 0 bases, with 14 bases spanning the gap. CDR1 and CDR2 (germline): SGDLS, YYNGEE. The CDR3 is 14 amino acids. The CDR3 is CASSGGRANYGYTF. The CDR3 DNA sequence: TGTGCCAGTTCCGGGGGTCGAGCTAACTATGGCTACACCTTC.

This clone was observed a few times. V and J are TRBV9 and TRBJ1-3; the D gene is possibly TRBD1 (5 bases). Germline-derived CDR1 and CDR2 are SGDLS and YYNGEE. The length of the CDR3 is 17 residues. Deletions cut 0 bases from V and 0 bases from J, with 13 bases between. Written as DNA, the CDR3 is TGTGCCAGCAGCGTAGCTACCCAGGGTCGCTCTGGAAACACCATATATTTT. As protein: CASSVATQGRSGNTIYF.

This clone was recorded once. The chain links TRBV25-1 to TRBJ1-5, with 9 positions matching TRBD1. V lost 6 bases, J lost 5 bases, and 8 bases stayed unmatched. Looked up from germline, CDR1 is MGHDK and CDR2 is SYGVNS. This CDR3 is 15 amino acids long. The CDR3, as DNA: TGTGCCAGCAGACCCGGACAGGGGAGGGATCAGCCCCAGCATTTT. It is translated as CASRPGQGRDQPQHF.